Listed below are T cell receptor beta chains from one sample, sequenced in a study of blood T cell repertoires in COVID-19. Clones were sequenced by immunoSEQ multiplex PCR, and TCRdb holds only the in-frame ones, with some missing. The data contain fewer than 110,000 clones, 70% to 90% of them seen just once; the ten biggest clones take up around 10%. The source material was peripheral blood. Receptors were obtained from a young woman with acute or convalescent COVID-19. CDR3s include the opening cysteine and the closing phenylalanine or tryptophan. The order of the fields is V gene, CDR3 protein.

TRBV5-4,CASSYSGNSQGTGELFF
TRBV7-2,CASSLEGPDTQYF
TRBV2,CASSATGNNEQYF
TRBV6-1,CASSEWAVKNIQYF
TRBV7-9,CASSPDRVYGYTF
TRBV4-1,CASSQATVGELFF
TRBV3-1/TRBV3-2,CASSQDGSRAYEQYF
TRBV6-5,CASSPGNRAFF
TRBV5-1,CASRWSASGHYTQYF
TRBV11-1,CASSLTGVYEQYF
TRBV28,CASTPTGQGWNQPQHF
TRBV28,CASGTTGPGEQYF
TRBV1,CTSSQGDRGGEKLFF
TRBV18,CASSQMSLSSYNEQFF
TRBV7-9,CASSLVDSAGYTF
TRBV11-2,CASSPTATGEQYF
TRBV28,CASSFSGEFDEQFF
TRBV10-1,CASSASGANTGELFF
TRBV6-5,CASREGTEGWPQHF
TRBV20-1,CSASRAGLKGNEQFF
TRBV11-3,CASSLVRDYGYTF
TRBV29-1,CSVLTPLAYNEQFF
TRBV19,CASSRRLAGNEQFF
TRBV7-8,CASSLQGRPYEQYF
TRBV6-5,CASSRTGGRGYTF
TRBV5-1,CASRRGAFGGDNSPLHF
TRBV27,CASSSRTGHQPQHF
TRBV29-1,CSVSSRFLNYGYTF
TRBV12-2,CASRLEGLAGETGELFF
TRBV3-1/TRBV3-2,CASSRTSGGTDTQYF
TRBV2,CASSEQGKNTEAFF
TRBV5-1,CASSWTGVTEQFF
TRBV5-5,CASSPDSLLPYGYTF
TRBV30,CAWGKDRALGYTF
TRBV2,CASSVGQGASEQYF
TRBV19,CASSKAGTMNTEAFF
TRBV7-9,CASSTDTGIYYNEQFF
TRBV5-1,CASSLALPSGYTF
TRBV9,CASSVGTEHEQFF
TRBV28,CASSQVLGVYGYTF
TRBV7-8,CASSRDSGGTEAFF
TRBV28,CAAGGAKKPQHF
TRBV20-1,CSAPPGTEAFF
TRBV19,CASSPTLNTEAFF
TRBV29-1,CSVLGTAEAFF
TRBV27,CASSPTGGRNQPQHF
TRBV27,CASNRQGSLYEQYF
TRBV2,CASSPPYSDEKLFF
TRBV20-1,CSARGDSSQYF
TRBV12-3/TRBV12-4,CASSLGGDLTF
TRBV27,CASSLAGSNQPQHF
TRBV5-4,CASSADMNTEAFF
TRBV30,CAWSGTGNDNEQFF
TRBV6-5,CASRLGSGQETQYF
TRBV21-1,CASSTGQDRGTEAFF
TRBV5-1,CASSLDPGTGLVELFF
TRBV7-9,CASSLGTSGDTQYF